The 11 T cell receptor beta chains reported below all come from one sample, sequenced in a study of shared clonotypes between healthy human individuals. Method: immunoSEQ multiplex PCR; TCRdb's copy keeps in-frame clones and lacks some. The sample carries about a million clones, 60% to 80% recorded once. The sequenced material came from memory CD4+ T cells from PBMCs. Sample subset: CD45RA-negative fraction. These receptors all come from a man younger than 35 in good health. Some clones in this sample may be carry-over from other donors' samples.

This chain connects TRBV18 to TRBJ1-1; possible D gene TRBD1, 6 bases. Trimming took 4 bases from V and 5 from J, leaving 8 bases between them. The CDR3 has 12 amino acids. Germline CDR1 and CDR2: KGHSH and LQKENI. CDR3: CASSLDRTEAFF. In nucleotides, the CDR3 is TGTGCCAGCTCACTTGACAGGACTGAAGCTTTCTTT.

The chain carries TRBV6-1 and TRBJ2-4, with D perhaps TRBD1 or TRBD2 (5 bases each). Per the germline V gene, CDR1 is MNHNS and CDR2 is SASEGT. The CDR3 contains 17 residues. The V and J ends lost 4 bases and 0 bases respectively, with 16 bases between them. CDR3 bases: TGTGCCAGCAGTGCCCTCCTCGGGACGGCAGCCAAAAACATTCAGTACTTC. Protein product: CASSALLGTAAKNIQYF.

The J gene is TRBJ2-6, the V gene TRBV7-9; no definite D call. The CDR3 loop spans 13 amino acids. The germline V gene encodes CDR1 SEHNR and CDR2 FQNEAQ (reference sequence). Trimming left V 7 bases short and J 4 bases short, with 8 bases between. This chain's CDR3 is CASNSRGANVLTF. The CDR3 DNA reads TGTGCCAGCAACTCTCGGGGGGCCAACGTCCTGACTTTC.

Turning to this clone: This may stem from a read error, because a much larger clone lies one nucleotide away. Other nucleotide sequences in the sample specify the same CDR3. This chain connects TRBV7-9 to TRBJ2-5, with 9 bases lining up with TRBD1. Unmatched junction bases numbered 1, after V lost 3 bases and J lost 2 bases. CDR1 and CDR2 from the germline V gene are SEHNR and FQNEAQ (reference sequence). This CDR3 is built from 14 residues. The DNA of the CDR3 is TGTGCCAGCAGCTTCGGACAGGGGCAAGAGACCCAGTACTTC. Protein sequence: CASSFGQGQETQYF.

The rearrangement links TRBV7-6 to TRBJ1-5, with no clear D. The CDR3 is 15 amino acids. CDR1 SGHVS and CDR2 FNYEAQ come from the germline V gene. V lost 2 bases to trimming and J lost 1 base, with 9 bases between them. CDR3 sequence: CASSLIATSNQPQHF. The DNA for the CDR3 is TGTGCCAGCAGCTTAATCGCCACGAGCAATCAGCCCCAGCATTTT.

This rearrangement joins TRBV10-3 to TRBJ2-7, with unresolved D. This CDR3 has 12 residues. The germline V gene encodes CDR1 ENHRY and CDR2 SYGVKD. Trimming stripped 0 bases from V and 9 bases from J, with 9 bases between. The CDR3 nucleotides read TGTGCCATCAGTGAGTCGACCCCCGGGCAGTACTTC. Its protein is CAISESTPGQYF.

This clone turned up a few times. The chain couples TRBV29-1 to TRBJ1-3, with D tentatively TRBD1 (6 bases). Trimming took 5 bases from V and 4 from J, leaving 9 bases between them. Germline-derived CDR1 and CDR2 are SQVTM and ANQGSEA. This CDR3 contains 12 residues. CDR3 amino acids: CSVRGQGNTIYF. The CDR3 DNA reads TGCAGCGTTCGCGGACAGGGAAACACCATATATTTT.

This clone was observed a single time. A read error is likely, as this CDR3 ends without the conserved phenylalanine or tryptophan. The DNA is left out, because the CDR3 cannot be placed on it with certainty; the CDR3 is given as TCRdb lists it. The chain is built from TRBV12-2 and TRBJ2-7. TRBV12-2 is designated a pseudogene. The CDR3 sequence runs 11 residues, both termini included. The CDR3 is CASRLAGTVFL.

As concerns this clone: A far larger clone lies a single base away; this is likely a read error. The rearrangement joins TRBV9 to TRBJ2-5; 11 positions match TRBD1. CDR3 length equals 17 residues. The germline V gene has CDR1 SGDLS and CDR2 YYNGEE. The CDR3 DNA is TGTGCCGGCAGCCCCGCTCGGGACAGGGGGATTCCTGAGACCCAGTACTTC. The encoded protein is CAGSPARDRGIPETQYF.

This chain joins TRBV21-1 and TRBJ2-2. TRBV21-1 is a pseudogene. This CDR3 contains 15 residues. The CDR3 reads CASRKQGPNTGELFF. CDR3 nucleotide sequence: TGTGCCAGCAGAAAGCAGGGACCGAACACCGGGGAGCTGTTTTTT.

The V gene is TRBV6-6, the J gene TRBJ2-2; 13 bases are a match to TRBD2. The V gene end was trimmed by 5 bases and the J gene end by 4 bases; junction bases not matched to a gene: 4. The germline V gene has CDR1 MNHNY and CDR2 SVGAGI (reference sequence). The CDR3 has 16 amino acids. CDR3 coding DNA: TGTGCCAGCAGTATAACTAGCGGGAGGGTCACCGGGGAGCTGTTTTTT. Translating it yields CASSITSGRVTGELFF.